This entry lists 21 T cell receptor beta chains sequenced from one sample in a study of T cells expressing NK-cell markers. TCRdb reprocessed the 5' RACE reads, keeping one entry per CDR3 protein, no DNA. The sample table sets out a few hundred thousand distinct CDR3 sequences. The specimen was blood T cells: a sorted CD56 or NKG2C T cell subset, CD4+ or CD8+ T cells, or bulk PBMC T cells (not recorded which). The receptors stem from a man between 18 and 35 years old in good health.

The chain has TRBV20-1 and TRBJ1-2; TCRdb returns TRBD1, unconfirmable since there is no DNA. Germline V lookup: CDR1 DFQATT, CDR2 SNEGSKA (reference sequence). This CDR3 comprises 12 residues. CDR3 loop: CSARDGGHGYTF.

The CDR3 loop reads CASSLGLRDGYTF. The chain has TRBV7-2 and TRBJ1-2. CDR3 length: 13 amino acids. The germline gives CDR1 SGHTA, CDR2 FQGNSA.

V usage is TRBV29-1 and J usage is TRBJ2-7; TCRdb indicates TRBD2, and absent DNA this call remains unverified. The CDR3 sequence is 15 residues long. Germline V gene data show CDR1 as SQVTM and CDR2 as ANQGSEA. CDR3 in amino acids: CSVEGGQQLTYEQYF.

The chain is built from TRBV12-3 or TRBV12-4 and TRBJ1-4. This CDR3 region has 13 residues. CDR3 protein: CASTARPNEKLFF.

V usage is TRBV20-1 and J usage is TRBJ2-3; TCRdb's D call of TRBD2 is untestable without DNA. Germline V gene lookup returns CDR1 DFQATT and CDR2 SNEGSKA (reference sequence). CDR3 length: 14 amino acids. CDR3: CSALRDWSTDTQYF.

The rearrangement uses TRBV6-5 and TRBJ1-1. Germline CDR1 and CDR2: MNHEY and SVGAGI. The CDR3 consists of 15 residues. The CDR3 sequence: CASSYMSGEDTEAFF.

This chain joins TRBV10-1 and TRBJ2-1; TCRdb names TRBD1, which stays unverified in the absence of DNA. In germline, CDR1 is WNHNN, CDR2 SYGVQD (reference sequence). CDR3 length equals 11 residues. The CDR3 spells CASGGDNEQFF.

The chain employs TRBV3-1 and TRBJ2-1; with no DNA, the TCRdb D assignment of TRBD1 cannot be verified. The CDR3 sequence is 18 residues long. Per germline, CDR1 LGHDT and CDR2 YNNKEL (reference sequence). The CDR3 region is CASSQKRGAGGAYNEQFF.

The chain employs TRBV5-4 and TRBJ2-5; TCRdb lists TRBD1, though no DNA is available to test this call. This CDR3 is built from 15 residues. Germline CDR1 reads SGHNT; CDR2 reads YYREEE (reference sequence). This CDR3 is CASSNPRDTQETQYF.

The CDR3 sequence is CASSYGQGKAGANVLTF. The chain carries TRBV12-3 or TRBV12-4 and TRBJ2-6; there is no DNA to check the TCRdb D call of TRBD1. This CDR3 is 17 amino acids long.

The chain employs TRBV27 and TRBJ2-7. This CDR3 comprises 14 residues. Germline-derived CDR1 and CDR2 are MNHEY and SMNVEV (reference sequence). The CDR3 here is CATSRVATTYEQYF.

The rearrangement uses TRBV7-2 and TRBJ2-5. Germline CDR1 reads SGHTA; CDR2 reads FQGNSA. The CDR3 length is 13 residues. Here the CDR3 reads CASSLAGEVTQYF.

The chain joins TRBV29-1 to TRBJ2-1. The germline V gene has CDR1 SQVTM and CDR2 ANQGSEA. CDR3 size: 14 residues. CDR3 sequence reads: CSVERNPTNNEQFF.

The gene calls are TRBV12-5 and TRBJ2-1; no DNA is available, so the TRBD2 call from TCRdb remains unchecked. The CDR3 is made up of 16 amino acids. Looked up from germline, CDR1 is LGHNT and CDR2 is FRNRAP. The CDR3 sequence is CASGLVVAGGTNEQFF.

The CDR3: CAISGTSGTDTQYF. The rearrangement uses TRBV10-3 and TRBJ2-3; the TCRdb call, TRBD2, lacks DNA for checking. The CDR3 consists of 14 residues. Looked up from germline, CDR1 is ENHRY and CDR2 is SYGVKD.

The CDR3 loop is CASRTGDYGQYF. The chain combines TRBV6-2 or TRBV6-3 with TRBJ2-7; there is no DNA to check the TCRdb D call of TRBD1. Germline V lookup: CDR1 MNHEY, CDR2 SVGEGT. The CDR3 length is 12 residues.

The chain employs TRBV6-1 and TRBJ1-5. CDR1 is MNHNS and CDR2 is SASEGT in the germline V gene. The CDR3 has 16 amino acids. CDR3 in amino acids: CASSLERSPSNQPQHF.

The CDR3 sequence is CSVKRDLGSPLHF. The chain is built from TRBV29-1 and TRBJ1-6. The length of the CDR3 is 13 residues. CDR1 is SQVTM and CDR2 is ANQGSEA in the germline V gene.

The genes are TRBV10-3 and TRBJ1-1; TCRdb's D call, TRBD1, is unchecked because there is no DNA. The CDR3 totals 13 residues. Germline V gives CDR1 ENHRY, CDR2 SYGVKD. This chain's CDR3 is CAIRSDRVAEAFF.

The J gene is TRBJ1-1, the V gene TRBV6-6; no DNA is available, so the TRBD1 call from TCRdb remains unchecked. Looked up from germline, CDR1 is MNHNY and CDR2 is SVGAGI (reference sequence). The CDR3 sequence is 12 residues long. The chain's CDR3 is CASGGRNTEAFF.

The chain links TRBV6-1 to TRBJ2-1; TCRdb's D call, TRBD1, is unchecked because there is no DNA. The CDR3 length is 14 residues. The germline gives CDR1 MNHNS, CDR2 SASEGT. The CDR3 spells CASSPGQARNEQFF.